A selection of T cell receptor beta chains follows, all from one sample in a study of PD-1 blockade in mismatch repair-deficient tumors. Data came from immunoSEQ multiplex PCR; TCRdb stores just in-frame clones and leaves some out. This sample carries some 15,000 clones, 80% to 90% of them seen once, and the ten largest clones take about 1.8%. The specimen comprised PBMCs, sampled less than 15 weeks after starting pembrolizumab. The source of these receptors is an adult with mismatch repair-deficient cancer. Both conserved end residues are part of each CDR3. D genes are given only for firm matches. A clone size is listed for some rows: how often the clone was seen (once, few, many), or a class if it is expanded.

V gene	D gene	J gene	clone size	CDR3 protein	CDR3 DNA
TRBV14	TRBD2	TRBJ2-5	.	CASSYGLAGGLHFPETQYF	TGTGCCAGCAGCTACGGACTAGCGGGAGGTCTTCACTTCCCAGAGACCCAGTACTTC
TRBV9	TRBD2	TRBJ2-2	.	CASSTSGRHTGELFF	TGTGCCAGCAGCACTAGCGGGAGGCACACCGGGGAGCTGTTTTTT
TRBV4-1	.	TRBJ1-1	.	CASSQVTGMNTEAFF	TGCGCCAGCAGCCAAGTAACAGGGATGAACACTGAAGCTTTCTTT
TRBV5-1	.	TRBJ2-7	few	CASSAGQSYEQYF	TGCGCCAGCAGCGCGGGACAGAGCTACGAGCAGTACTTC
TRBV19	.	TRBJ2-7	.	CASSSMTGQRTYEQYF	TGTGCCAGTAGTTCGATGACAGGCCAGCGTACCTACGAGCAGTACTTC
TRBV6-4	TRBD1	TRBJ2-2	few	CASGTGDTGELFF	TGTGCCAGCGGGACAGGGGACACCGGGGAGCTGTTTTTT
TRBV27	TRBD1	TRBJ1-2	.	CASSLSTGGGYTF	TGTGCCAGCAGTTTATCTACAGGGGGCGGCTACACCTTC
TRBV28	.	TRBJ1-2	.	CASSLGGHLYGYTF	TGTGCCAGCAGTTTAGGGGGACACCTCTATGGCTACACCTTC
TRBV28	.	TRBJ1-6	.	CASNAGAYNSPLHF	TGTGCCAGCAATGCAGGGGCCTATAATTCACCCCTCCACTTT
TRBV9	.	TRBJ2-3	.	CATGVGDTQYF	TGTGCCACGGGGGTGGGAGATACGCAGTATTTT
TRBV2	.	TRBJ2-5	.	CASSGQGGQETQYF	TGTGCCAGCAGTGGTCAGGGGGGCCAAGAGACCCAGTACTTC
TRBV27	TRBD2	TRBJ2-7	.	CASSLWGGSYEQYF	TGTGCCAGCAGTTTATGGGGGGGGTCCTACGAGCAGTACTTC
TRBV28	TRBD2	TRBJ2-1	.	CASSTPTGGENEQFF	TGTGCCAGCAGTACCCCCACCGGGGGGGAGAATGAGCAGTTCTTC
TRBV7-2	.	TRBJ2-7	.	CASSLAAKSYEQYF	TGTGCCAGCAGCTTAGCGGCAAAATCCTACGAGCAGTACTTC
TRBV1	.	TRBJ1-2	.	CTSRWGLVRKTYGYTF	TGCACCAGCAGATGGGGACTTGTGCGAAAGACCTATGGCTACACCTTC
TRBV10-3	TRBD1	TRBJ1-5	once	CAIRQGNNQPQHF	TGTGCCATCAGACAGGGGAACAATCAGCCCCAGCATTTT
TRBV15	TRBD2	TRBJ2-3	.	CATSRVVVGGGDTQYF	TGTGCCACCAGCAGAGTCGTGGTCGGGGGGGGAGATACGCAGTATTTT
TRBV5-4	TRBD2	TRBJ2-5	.	CASEGRTSGVQETQYF	TGTGCCTCCGAAGGCCGGACTAGCGGGGTACAAGAGACCCAGTACTTC
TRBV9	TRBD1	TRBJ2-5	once	CASSVAGTGRETQYF	TGTGCCAGCAGCGTAGCTGGGACAGGAAGAGAGACCCAGTACTTC